These 30 T cell receptor beta chains originate from one sample sequenced in a study of control samples from healthy donors and cancer patients. Generated by immunoSEQ multiplex PCR, the TCRdb table keeps only in-frame clones and is missing some. This sample has about 170,000 clones, with 85% to 95% found just once. The specimen sequenced was blood. The receptors come from a woman between 18 and 29 years old in good health.

This chain links TRBV10-3 with TRBJ1-6; D perhaps matches TRBD1 (5 bases). The germline V gene has CDR1 ENHRY and CDR2 SYGVKD. V lost 7 bases and J 6 bases, leaving 16 bases between the germline ends. The CDR3 is 15 amino acids. In nucleotides, the CDR3 is TGTGCCATCAAGGGGACGACTCTTGCTAATTCACCCCTCCACTTT. Its translation is CAIKGTTLANSPLHF.

V is TRBV28 and J is TRBJ1-5, with D possibly matching TRBD1 (5 bases). In germline, CDR1 is MDHEN, CDR2 SYDVKM. V was trimmed by 6 bases and J by 0 bases, leaving 24 bases between them. The CDR3 runs 19 residues. CDR3 region: CASRTIVGSGAYSNQPQHF. CDR3 nucleotide sequence: TGTGCCAGCAGAACAATAGTCGGGAGTGGGGCTTATAGCAATCAGCCCCAGCATTTT.

To note about this clone: The same CDR3 is also encoded by other DNA sequences in this sample. The chain carries TRBV6-2 or TRBV6-3 and TRBJ1-1, with D possibly TRBD1 on 5 matching bases. Trimming shortened V by 2 bases and J by 1 base, and 8 bases separated the two germline ends. This CDR3 region has 14 residues. Germline CDR1 is MNHEY and CDR2 is SVGEGT. The CDR3 coding sequence is TGTGCCAGCAGTTACGGGAGGGGGAACACTGAAGCTTTCTTT. This translates into CASSYGRGNTEAFF.

The chain recombines TRBV9 with TRBJ2-3, with D perhaps assigned TRBD1 or TRBD2 (5 bases each). Per germline, CDR1 SGDLS and CDR2 YYNGEE. The ends were cut back, 6 bases at V and 2 bases at J, with 16 bases in the middle. The CDR3 length is 15 residues. The CDR3 loop is CASNPGTDFTDTQYF. CDR3 in DNA: TGTGCCAGCAACCCCGGGACGGACTTCACAGATACGCAGTATTTT.

The V and J genes are TRBV11-2 and TRBJ2-1; 11 bases agree with TRBD2. The CDR3 runs to 17 residues. The V and J ends lost 1 base and 10 bases, in that order; junction bases with no gene match: 12. Germline V gives CDR1 SGHAT, CDR2 FQNNGV. The CDR3 nucleotides are TGTGCCAGCAGCTTAGTGAGTAGTAGCGGGGGGGCCCGGGAGCAGTTCTTC. Translating it yields CASSLVSSSGGAREQFF. The full variable domain, its missing parts supplied by reference TRBV11-2 and TRBJ2-1, is EAGVAQSPRYKIIEKRQSVAFWCNPISGHATLYWYQQILGQGPKLLIQFQNNGVVDDSQLPKDRFSAERLKGVDSTLKIQPAKLEDSAVYLCASSLVSSSGGAREQFFGPGTRLTVL.

The chain employs TRBV19 and TRBJ1-1; no clear D. Germline values: CDR1 LNHDA, CDR2 SQIVND (reference sequence). This CDR3 spans 14 amino acids. With 3 bases removed from V and 4 bases from J, the gap between germline ends came to 12 bases. For the CDR3, the DNA is TGTGCCAGTAGTATGGAGTGGGTGGGCACTGAAGCTTTCTTT. Translation: CASSMEWVGTEAFF.

A word on this clone: Other DNA sequences in this sample translate to the same CDR3. This chain uses TRBV19 with TRBJ2-3; TRBD2 aligns across 9 bases. The CDR3 has 16 residues. CDR1 and CDR2 (germline): LNHDA, SQIVND (reference sequence). Unmatched junction bases numbered 9, after V lost 5 bases and J lost 3 bases. CDR3 in DNA: TGTGCCAGTAGTCTACTTGCGGGAGGGCCGACAGATACGCAGTATTTT. Translation: CASSLLAGGPTDTQYF.

In regard to this clone: Distinct nucleotide sequences in the sample also encode this CDR3. This sequence joins TRBV9 and TRBJ1-1; D gene uncertain. Trimming took off 0 bases at V and 5 bases at J, with 5 bases between the two ends. CDR1 is SGDLS and CDR2 is YYNGEE in the germline V gene. The CDR3 totals 12 residues. The DNA for the CDR3 is TGTGCCAGCAGCGTAGATGGAACTGAAGCTTTCTTT. Translation gives CASSVDGTEAFF.

The V and J genes are TRBV19 and TRBJ1-5, with TRBD1 matching 7 bases. CDR3 length: 16 residues. The V gene end was trimmed by 7 bases and the J gene end by 4 bases; junction bases not matched to a gene: 13. Germline CDR1 and CDR2: LNHDA and SQIVND (reference sequence). The CDR3 sequence is CASNSGWDRGNQPQHF. For the CDR3, the DNA is TGTGCCAGTAACTCTGGCTGGGACAGAGGAAATCAGCCCCAGCATTTT.

V usage is TRBV27 and J usage is TRBJ2-7; TRBD2 aligns across 7 bases. J was trimmed by 5 bases and V by 0 bases; bases with no gene match: 4. Germline-derived CDR1 and CDR2 are MNHEY and SMNVEV (reference sequence). The CDR3 sequence is 14 residues long. Written as DNA, the CDR3 is TGTGCCAGCAGTTTATCAAGGCTAGCGGACGAGCAGTACTTC. Translating gives CASSLSRLADEQYF.

V is TRBV19 and J is TRBJ1-5; 7 nucleotides align to TRBD1. The CDR3 is 15 residues long. V dropped 8 bases and J dropped 7; count of bases not matched to a gene: 14. Per the germline V gene, CDR1 is LNHDA and CDR2 is SQIVND (reference sequence). For the CDR3, the DNA is TGTGCCAGTGGAGAGGGGGCCGCGCATCGGCAGCCCCAGCATTTT. Its translation: CASGEGAAHRQPQHF.

This sequence joins TRBV10-3 and TRBJ1-1, with TRBD1 as a possible D gene (5 bases). V gave up 6 bases and J gave up 0 bases, with 8 bases separating them. The CDR3 loop spans 13 amino acids. The germline V gene has CDR1 ENHRY and CDR2 SYGVKD. CDR3 coding DNA: TGTGCCATCAGAACAGGATTGAACACTGAAGCTTTCTTT. Amino acids: CAIRTGLNTEAFF.

J is TRBJ2-5 and V is TRBV9; weak D call: TRBD2 (6 bases). The CDR3 totals 16 residues. Trimming removed 4 bases at V and 3 bases at J, with 19 bases between. The germline CDR1 and CDR2 sequences are SGDLS and YYNGEE. The CDR3: CASSPPNGGLKETQYF. CDR3 nucleotide sequence: TGTGCCAGCAGCCCTCCCAACGGTGGACTAAAAGAGACCCAGTACTTC.

The chain combines TRBV5-5 with TRBJ1-1; D is perhaps TRBD1 (6 bases). The CDR3 spans 13 residues. V was clipped by 3 bases and J by 4 bases, with 10 bases between them. Germline values: CDR1 SGHKS, CDR2 YYEKEE (reference sequence). CDR3 in amino acids: CASSWGTLTEAFF. CDR3 nucleotide sequence: TGTGCCAGCAGCTGGGGGACACTCACTGAAGCTTTCTTT.

This sequence joins TRBV19 and TRBJ1-1; no reliable D call. The CDR3 has 12 residues. Trimming removed 9 bases from V and 3 bases from J, with 11 bases in between. Germline CDR1 and CDR2: LNHDA and SQIVND (reference sequence). The DNA for the CDR3 is TGTGCCAGCTCCCGGGCAGACACTGAAGCTTTCTTT. This encodes CASSRADTEAFF.

The chain links TRBV7-2 to TRBJ1-1; no reliable D call. Germline V gene lookup returns CDR1 SGHTA and CDR2 FQGNSA. V was pared by 2 bases and J by 8 bases, with 6 bases between. This CDR3 has 11 amino acids. The CDR3 spells CASSLSFEAFF. The CDR3 coding sequence is TGTGCCAGCAGCTTATCCTTCGAAGCTTTCTTT. The variable domain in full, with the rest retrieved from reference TRBV7-2 and TRBJ1-1, is GAGVSQSPSNKVTEKGKDVELRCDPISGHTALYWYRQSLGQGLEFLIYFQGNSAPDKSGLPSDRFSAERTGGSVSTLTIQRTQQEDSAVYLCASSLSFEAFFGQGTRLTVV.

The chain joins TRBV11-2 to TRBJ1-2; D not resolved. V lost 1 base, J lost 0 bases, and 6 bases lay in between. Germline CDR1 is SGHAT and CDR2 is FQNNGV. The CDR3 extends over 14 amino acids. CDR3 DNA sequence: TGTGCCAGCAGCTTAGTGGCAGCTAACTATGGCTACACCTTC. This encodes CASSLVAANYGYTF.

The chain joins TRBV18 to TRBJ2-1, with a possible D match to TRBD2 (5 bases). Trimming left V 5 bases short and J 7 bases short, with 12 bases between. The CDR3 covers 13 residues. The germline CDR1 and CDR2 sequences are KGHSH and LQKENI. CDR3: CASSTRGFNEQFF. The CDR3 DNA sequence: TGTGCCAGCTCAACCCGGGGTTTTAATGAGCAGTTCTTC.

The rearrangement links TRBV6-2 or TRBV6-3 to TRBJ1-3, with no clear D. The ends were cut back, 5 bases at V and 0 bases at J, with 11 bases in the middle. Germline assignment: CDR1 MNHEY and CDR2 SVGEGT. The CDR3 is 15 residues long. The CDR3 loop reads CASSIFIPSGNTIYF. CDR3 nucleotide sequence: TGTGCCAGCAGTATCTTCATACCCTCTGGAAACACCATATATTTT.

This chain connects TRBV6-4 to TRBJ1-6, with TRBD1 as a possible D gene (6 bases). V lost 2 bases to trimming and J lost 3 bases, with 8 bases between them. Germline V gene lookup returns CDR1 MRHNA and CDR2 SNTAGT. The CDR3 sequence is 15 residues long. This CDR3 is CASSDGQYYNSPLHF. The CDR3 DNA sequence: TGTGCCAGCAGTGACGGACAGTACTATAATTCACCCCTCCACTTT.

The rearrangement joins TRBV5-1 to TRBJ1-2; TRBD1 agrees at 12 bases. Germline CDR1 and CDR2: SGHRS and YFSETQ. This CDR3 region has 17 residues. The V segment lost 1 base and the J segment 2 bases; nucleotides outside the gene matches: 6. CDR3 in amino acids: CASSLSLGQGANYGYTF. In nucleotides, the CDR3 is TGCGCCAGCAGCTTGAGTCTGGGACAGGGGGCAAACTATGGCTACACCTTC. The variable domain in full, with the rest retrieved from reference TRBV5-1 and TRBJ1-2, is KAGVTQTPRYLIKTRGQQVTLSCSPISGHRSVSWYQQTPGQGLQFLFEYFSETQRNKGNFPGRFSGRQFSNSRSEMNVSTLELGDSALYLCASSLSLGQGANYGYTFGSGTRLTVV.

CDR3 DNA: TGTGCCAGCAGCTTGTTTGGAATTAAGACAGATACGCAGTATTTT. Translation: CASSLFGIKTDTQYF. The chain couples TRBV5-4 to TRBJ2-3, with D unclear. The CDR3 has 15 amino acids. Germline CDR1 reads SGHNT; CDR2 reads YYREEE (reference sequence). The ends were cut back, 1 base at V and 3 bases at J, with 12 bases in the middle.

In its sample, this clone was seen once. The rearrangement uses TRBV19 and TRBJ1-1; D not resolved. This CDR3 has 11 amino acids. V was clipped by 6 bases and J by 6 bases, with 8 bases between them. Per germline, CDR1 LNHDA and CDR2 SQIVND (reference sequence). CDR3 in amino acids: CASSQRAEAFF. The CDR3 coding sequence is TGTGCCAGTAGCCAACGGGCTGAAGCTTTCTTT.

This clone came up once. The CDR3 DNA follows: TGCGCCAGCAGCTTGGGAGGACAGGCTAGCACAGATACGCAGTATTTT. Translating gives CASSLGGQASTDTQYF. The chain is built from TRBV5-1 and TRBJ2-3; 7 positions agree with TRBD1. The CDR3 loop spans 16 amino acids. J was trimmed by 0 bases and V by 0 bases; bases with no gene match: 4. Germline V gives CDR1 SGHRS, CDR2 YFSETQ.

This clone was seen once. The rearrangement links TRBV6-1 to TRBJ2-3; tentatively, D is TRBD2 (5 bases). The CDR3 sequence is 16 residues long. CDR1 MNHNS and CDR2 SASEGT come from the germline V gene. Trimming left V 0 bases short and J 8 bases short, with 18 bases between. CDR3 DNA sequence: TGTGCCAGCAGTGAAGCCGGCGGGTCGTTGGTGGGTACGCAGTATTTT. Translated, it gives CASSEAGGSLVGTQYF.

The rearrangement uses TRBV28 and TRBJ2-2, with D possibly called TRBD1 or TRBD2 (8 bases each). This CDR3 comprises 14 residues. Trimming stripped 10 bases from V and 5 bases from J, with 17 bases between. In germline, CDR1 is MDHEN, CDR2 SYDVKM. The CDR3 region has the DNA TGTGCCACCAGGCGGGGGGACAGGACCGGGGAGCTGTTTTTT. Protein product: CATRRGDRTGELFF.

The V call is TRBV9, the J call TRBJ2-2; 7 bases agree with TRBD1. J gave up 6 bases and V 3 bases, and 2 bases lay outside the gene matches. The germline gives CDR1 SGDLS, CDR2 YYNGEE. The CDR3 covers 13 residues. For the CDR3, the DNA is TGTGCCAGCAGCGCCCAGGGGGCCGGGGAGCTGTTTTTT. It is translated as CASSAQGAGELFF. The full variable domain, in which reference TRBV9 and TRBJ2-2 provide the parts outside the CDR3, is DSGVTQTPKHLITATGQRVTLRCSPRSGDLSVYWYQQSLDQGLQFLIQYYNGEERAKGNILERFSAQQFPDLHSELNLSSLELGDSALYFCASSAQGAGELFFGEGSRLTVL.

This chain joins TRBV10-1 and TRBJ1-2; TRBD1 might be the D (5 bases). The CDR3 spans 13 residues. V was clipped by 5 bases and J by 4 bases, with 11 bases between them. CDR1 is WNHNN and CDR2 is SYGVQD in the germline V gene (reference sequence). For the CDR3, the DNA is TGCGCCAGCAGTCCGACAGCGCCCTATGGCTACACCTTC. Protein: CASSPTAPYGYTF.

The chain recombines TRBV28 with TRBJ2-1; weak D call: TRBD1 (6 bases). Germline loops: CDR1 MDHEN, CDR2 SYDVKM. Deletions cut 3 bases from V and 6 bases from J, with 12 bases between. This CDR3 contains 14 residues. The CDR3 DNA reads TGTGCCAGCAGTTTCCCCCGGGACACCAATGAGCAGTTCTTC. This encodes CASSFPRDTNEQFF.

The chain employs TRBV13 and TRBJ2-1; possibly TRBD2 for D (5 bases). The germline V and J ends were trimmed by 2 bases and 9 bases, with 23 bases remaining between them. The CDR3 spans 17 residues. Germline CDR1 PRHDT, CDR2 FYEKMQ (reference sequence). The CDR3 region has the DNA TGTGCCAGCAGCTTAAAATCACCGGGATCCCCCTTATTTGAGCAGTTCTTC. This codes for CASSLKSPGSPLFEQFF.